Presented here are 23 T cell receptor beta chains from one specimen sequenced in a study of shared clonotypes between healthy human individuals. Only in-frame clones appear in the TCRdb table, and some are missing; sequencing was by immunoSEQ multiplex PCR. The sample yields about 2.4 million clones, around 94% seen once. The sample comprised naive CD4+ T cells sorted from blood. Subset in this sample: CD45RA+ positively selected. These receptors all come from a man younger than 35 in good health.

The J gene is TRBJ2-1, the V gene TRBV18; perhaps TRBD2 as D (5 bases). CDR1 and CDR2 from the germline V gene are KGHSH and LQKENI. V shed 5 bases and J shed 0 bases, with 11 bases lying between them. This CDR3 is built from 15 residues. The CDR3 bases are TGTGCCAGCTCATGGTCGGGGAGCTCCTACAATGAGCAGTTCTTC. Translated, it gives CASSWSGSSYNEQFF. The full variable domain, in which reference TRBV18 and TRBJ2-1 provide the parts outside the CDR3, is NAGVMQNPRHLVRRRGQEARLRCSPMKGHSHVYWYRQLPEEGLKFMVYLQKENIIDESGMPKERFSAEFPKEGPSILRIQQVVRGDSAAYFCASSWSGSSYNEQFFGPGTRLTVL.

The rearrangement joins TRBV4-1 to TRBJ1-4; D gene unclear. The V and J ends lost 2 bases and 4 bases respectively, with 20 bases between them. CDR3 size: 18 residues. Per germline, CDR1 MGHRA and CDR2 YSYEKL. The CDR3 DNA reads as TGCGCCAGCAGCCAAACCGGAGGAGGAGGTGACATTAATGAAAAACTGTTTTTT. Translation gives CASSQTGGGGDINEKLFF.

This clone occurred a few times. The chain has TRBV29-1 and TRBJ1-1; D is perhaps TRBD1 (5 bases). The CDR3 contains 12 residues. Germline V lookup: CDR1 SQVTM, CDR2 ANQGSEA. Trimming left V 3 bases short and J 5 bases short, with 10 bases between. The CDR3 nucleotides are TGCAGCGTTGAGGCAGGGACGACTGAAGCTTTCTTT. This sequence encodes CSVEAGTTEAFF. The entire variable domain, with the rest obtained from reference TRBV29-1 and TRBJ1-1, is as follows: SAVISQKPSRDICQRGTSLTIQCQVDSQVTMMFWYRQQPGQSLTLIATANQGSEATYESGFVIDKFPISRPNLTFSTLTVSNMSPEDSSIYLCSVEAGTTEAFFGQGTRLTVV.

This chain joins TRBV7-2 and TRBJ2-3, with a tentative D call TRBD1 (5 bases). The CDR3 sequence is 14 residues long. With 4 bases removed from V and 4 bases from J, the gap between germline ends came to 12 bases. CDR1 and CDR2 (germline): SGHTA, FQGNSA. The DNA for the CDR3 is TGTGCCAGCAGCTCCACCGCAGGGTCAGATACGCAGTATTTT. Protein sequence: CASSSTAGSDTQYF. Full variable domain (outside the CDR3, taken from reference TRBV7-2 and TRBJ2-3): GAGVSQSPSNKVTEKGKDVELRCDPISGHTALYWYRQSLGQGLEFLIYFQGNSAPDKSGLPSDRFSAERTGGSVSTLTIQRTQQEDSAVYLCASSSTAGSDTQYFGPGTRLTVL.

In this sample, this clone turned up once. This chain joins TRBV7-9 and TRBJ1-1; D possibly corresponds to TRBD1 (5 bases). Germline CDR1 and CDR2: SEHNR and FQNEAQ (reference sequence). The CDR3 runs 15 residues. Deletions cut 1 base from V and 5 bases from J, with 14 bases between. In nucleotides, the CDR3 is TGTGCCAGCAGCTTAGGGGAGGCCGGGGGGACTGAAGCTTTCTTT. Translating gives CASSLGEAGGTEAFF.

This clone has just one count. V gene TRBV18 combines with J gene TRBJ2-3, with D unclear. Looked up from germline, CDR1 is KGHSH and CDR2 is LQKENI. Trimming removed 6 bases from V and 5 bases from J, with 12 bases in between. This CDR3 comprises 13 residues. The DNA for the CDR3 is TGTGCCAGCTCCCGCAATTCCGTAGATACGCAGTATTTT. Protein sequence: CASSRNSVDTQYF.

J is TRBJ2-1 and V is TRBV18; 8 positions agree with TRBD2. The ends lost 0 bases at V and 0 bases at J; junction bases unmatched: 7. The length of the CDR3 is 18 residues. Germline CDR1 KGHSH, CDR2 LQKENI. Here the CDR3 reads CASSPPRTSPSSYNEQFF. CDR3 coding DNA: TGTGCCAGCTCACCACCAAGGACTAGCCCGAGCTCCTACAATGAGCAGTTCTTC.

V and J are TRBV20-1 and TRBJ2-1, with 7 bases identical to TRBD2. From germline, CDR1 is DFQATT and CDR2 SNEGSKA (reference sequence). V lost 5 bases, J lost 8 bases, and 3 bases stayed unmatched. This CDR3 comprises 11 residues. The CDR3 is CSAEGRDEQFF. Here the CDR3 DNA reads TGCAGTGCTGAGGGGAGGGATGAGCAGTTCTTC.

The chain joins TRBV10-3 to TRBJ1-4, with D possibly TRBD1 on 5 matching bases. Per the germline V gene, CDR1 is ENHRY and CDR2 is SYGVKD. The CDR3 length is 15 residues. Trimming left V 0 bases short and J 5 bases short, with 10 bases between. CDR3 nucleotide sequence: TGTGCCATCAGTGAGTCCAGGGAGAAGAATGAAAAACTGTTTTTT. Translated: CAISESREKNEKLFF.

Turning to this clone: Different DNA sequences within this sample yield the same CDR3. The chain recombines TRBV7-3 with TRBJ1-6, with 9 nucleotides matching TRBD1. The V and J ends lost 4 bases and 7 bases, in that order; junction bases with no gene match: 2. Germline CDR1 is SGHTA and CDR2 is FQGTGA. This CDR3 spans 14 amino acids. CDR3 loop: CASSSGQGNSPLHF. DNA of the CDR3: TGTGCCAGCAGCTCGGGACAGGGCAATTCACCCCTCCACTTT.

The V gene is TRBV29-1, the J gene TRBJ2-1; 7 bases line up with TRBD1. The CDR3 is made up of 14 amino acids. The germline gives CDR1 SQVTM, CDR2 ANQGSEA. With V trimmed by 2 bases and J by 6 bases, 7 bases remained unmatched. Here the CDR3 DNA reads TGCAGCGTTGAAAGGGGGCTTGGGTCCAATGAGCAGTTCTTC. It specifies CSVERGLGSNEQFF.

The gene calls are TRBV28 and TRBJ1-1; D remains unclear. This CDR3 is 10 amino acids long. Trimming shortened V by 3 bases and J by 8 bases, and 4 bases separated the two germline ends. CDR1 MDHEN and CDR2 SYDVKM come from the germline V gene. The CDR3 DNA reads TGTGCCAGCAGTTTCCGAGAAGCTTTCTTT. Amino acids: CASSFREAFF.

This chain joins TRBV7-8 and TRBJ1-4; no reliable D call. V dropped 2 bases and J dropped 6 bases, with 4 bases sitting between them. The CDR3 runs 12 residues. Germline CDR1 is SGHVS and CDR2 is FQNEAQ. The CDR3 region is CASSLLHEKLFF. DNA of the CDR3: TGTGCCAGCAGCTTACTTCATGAAAAACTGTTTTTT.

In the case of this clone: Other DNA sequences in this specimen translate into the identical CDR3. The V gene is TRBV25-1, the J gene TRBJ1-3; TRBD1 agrees at 8 bases. The CDR3 is 13 amino acids. Losses at the gene ends were 6 bases for V and 5 bases for J; bases not matched to a gene: 3. CDR1 MGHDK and CDR2 SYGVNS come from the germline V gene. The CDR3: CASSGQGRNTIYF. The CDR3 coding sequence is TGTGCCAGCAGCGGACAGGGCCGAAACACCATATATTTT.

V gene TRBV28 combines with J gene TRBJ2-3; D is unclear. The germline V gene encodes CDR1 MDHEN and CDR2 SYDVKM. The CDR3 runs to 16 residues. The ends were cut back, 2 bases at V and 1 base at J, with 13 bases in the middle. The CDR3, as DNA: TGTGCCAGCAGTTTACTACCCGGGTCGGGCACAGATACGCAGTATTTT. Its protein is CASSLLPGSGTDTQYF.

This clone has a single count. The V call is TRBV5-6, the J call TRBJ2-7; 11 bases are shared with TRBD2. With 0 bases clipped from V and 7 bases from J, the junction kept 9 bases outside the gene matches. The CDR3 consists of 16 residues. Germline values: CDR1 SGHDT, CDR2 YYEEEE. Here the CDR3 DNA reads TGTGCCAGCAGCTTGGCACCACTAGCGGGAGTAGAGGAGCAGTACTTC. Translating gives CASSLAPLAGVEEQYF.

In this sample, this clone turned up once. The identical CDR3 is also encoded by other nucleotide sequences in the sample. The chain links TRBV6-5 to TRBJ2-2; D gene ambiguous. This CDR3 spans 13 amino acids. With 0 bases removed from V and 8 bases from J, the gap between germline ends came to 7 bases. The germline gives CDR1 MNHEY, CDR2 SVGAGI. Here the CDR3 reads CASSYSETGELFF. The CDR3 DNA sequence: TGTGCCAGCAGTTACTCGGAGACAGGGGAGCTGTTTTTT.

The rearrangement links TRBV5-1 to TRBJ2-5, with 8 bases that match TRBD2. The CDR3 covers 15 residues. V gave up 4 bases and J gave up 4 bases; unmatched junction bases: 9. Per the germline V gene, CDR1 is SGHRS and CDR2 is YFSETQ. The DNA for the CDR3 is TGCGCCAGCAGCGGCCCGGGACTAGGGGGAGAGACCCAGTACTTC. It is translated as CASSGPGLGGETQYF. The variable domain in full, completed from reference TRBV5-1 and TRBJ2-5, reads KAGVTQTPRYLIKTRGQQVTLSCSPISGHRSVSWYQQTPGQGLQFLFEYFSETQRNKGNFPGRFSGRQFSNSRSEMNVSTLELGDSALYLCASSGPGLGGETQYFGPGTRLLVL.

This clone was seen only once. The V and J genes are TRBV19 and TRBJ2-1, with a tentative D call TRBD2 (5 bases). Trimming pared 11 bases from V and 5 bases from J, leaving 10 bases between. The CDR3 totals 11 residues. Per the germline V gene, CDR1 is LNHDA and CDR2 is SQIVND (reference sequence). The CDR3 DNA reads as TGTGCCGGAGAAGCGGACAATGAGCAGTTCTTC. Translated, it gives CAGEADNEQFF.

This clone was detected only a few times. The CDR3, as DNA: TGTGCCAGTAGCGACACCCCTGAAGCTTTCTTT. This codes for CASSDTPEAFF. The rearrangement uses TRBV19 and TRBJ1-1; no definite D call. The CDR3 length is 11 residues. The germline V gene encodes CDR1 LNHDA and CDR2 SQIVND (reference sequence). Deletions cut 6 bases from V and 6 bases from J, with 8 bases between.

The V call is TRBV4-3, the J call TRBJ2-5; 10 nucleotides line up with TRBD2. The CDR3 totals 19 residues. Germline CDR1 and CDR2: LGHNA and YSLEER. J lost 4 bases, V lost 0 bases, and 14 bases had no gene match. DNA of the CDR3: TGCGCCAGCAGCCAAGATAGGATGGCTAGCGGGAGCGGGGGAGAGACCCAGTACTTC. The encoded protein is CASSQDRMASGSGGETQYF.

V and J are TRBV2 and TRBJ2-1; tentatively, D is TRBD1 (5 bases). Deletions cut 7 bases from V and 7 bases from J, with 8 bases between. The CDR3 sequence is 11 residues long. From germline, CDR1 is SNHLY and CDR2 FYNNEI. CDR3 nucleotide sequence: TGTGCCAGCAAAGGGGAAAATGAGCAGTTCTTC. Translating gives CASKGENEQFF.

The CDR3 bases are TGTGCCAGCAGCCAAACGGCTAGCGGAGGAATCTCCAATGAGCAGTTCTTC. Translating it yields CASSQTASGGISNEQFF. V is TRBV5-4 and J is TRBJ2-1; 7 positions match TRBD2. Germline CDR1 and CDR2: SGHNT and YYREEE (reference sequence). V shed 4 bases, J shed 6 bases, and the junction held 16 bases outside the gene matches. The CDR3 loop spans 17 amino acids.